The TCR beta chain under discussion was sequenced for a study of blood T cells in healthy people across ages. Study background: With template switching, about one barcoded beta molecule was captured per two T cells. Study findings and constraints: Across the age range, TCR beta diversity per million T cells fell in a roughly linear way.

As concerns this clonotype: The antigen remains undetermined.

Researchers isolated at least 7 million PBMCs per sample. Together with a sample-barcoded 5' primer, a J-beta primer mix was included in a second PCR lasting roughly 6 to 12 cycles. MiXCR, run by TCRdb on the 5' RACE reads, gives a single entry per CDR3 protein. The table includes around 1,500,000 distinct CDR3 sequences, 42% detected once. Trimming removed 3 bases at V and 2 bases at J, with 5 bases between. The CDR3 extends over 13 amino acids. Germline V gene lookup returns CDR1 MDHEN and CDR2 SYDVKM. The chain joins TRBV28 to TRBJ2-4; D not certain. This clonotype originated in a woman under 30 in good health. The material sequenced was blood. The CDR3 bases are TGTGCCAGCAGTTTGGCTACCAAAAACATTCAGTACTTC. Its protein product is CASSLATKNIQYF.